This note documents a single TCR beta chain sequence. A much larger clone lies one base from this, so it may be a read error. Researchers sorted participants into cohorts using their self-reported clinical history. The data were produced by immunoSEQ multiplex PCR, yet TCRdb's version contains in-frame clones alone and is incomplete. The data hold approximately 480,000 clones, with about nine tenths observed a single time. This sample stems from a study of blood T cell repertoires in COVID-19. The wider study: Sites across the United States, Italy and Spain contributed samples from acute and convalescent COVID-19.

The sample taken for sequencing was PBMCs or T cells enriched from blood (not recorded which). The source is a young woman who had recovered from COVID-19.

CDR3 loop: CASSLDGNTEAFF. In DNA, the CDR3 is TGTGCCAGCAGCTTAGACGGGAACACTGAAGCTTTCTTT. This chain uses TRBV11-2 with TRBJ1-1; D is ambiguous. In germline, CDR1 is SGHAT, CDR2 FQNNGV. The CDR3 has 13 amino acids. Trimming stripped 0 bases from V and 1 base from J, with 3 bases between.